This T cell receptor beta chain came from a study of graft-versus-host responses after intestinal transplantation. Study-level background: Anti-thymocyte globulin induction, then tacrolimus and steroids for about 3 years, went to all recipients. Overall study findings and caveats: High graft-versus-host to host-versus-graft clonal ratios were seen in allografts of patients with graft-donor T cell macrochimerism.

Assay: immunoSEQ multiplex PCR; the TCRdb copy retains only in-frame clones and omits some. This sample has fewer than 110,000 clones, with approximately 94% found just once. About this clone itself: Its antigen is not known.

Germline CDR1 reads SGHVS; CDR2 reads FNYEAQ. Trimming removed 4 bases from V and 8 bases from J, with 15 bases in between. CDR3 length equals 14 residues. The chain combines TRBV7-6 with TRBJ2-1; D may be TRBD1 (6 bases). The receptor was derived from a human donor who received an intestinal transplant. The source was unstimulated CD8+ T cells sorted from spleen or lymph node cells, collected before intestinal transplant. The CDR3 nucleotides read TGTGCCAGCAGCTCGTCCGACAGGAACGATGAGCAGTTCTTC. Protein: CASSSSDRNDEQFF.